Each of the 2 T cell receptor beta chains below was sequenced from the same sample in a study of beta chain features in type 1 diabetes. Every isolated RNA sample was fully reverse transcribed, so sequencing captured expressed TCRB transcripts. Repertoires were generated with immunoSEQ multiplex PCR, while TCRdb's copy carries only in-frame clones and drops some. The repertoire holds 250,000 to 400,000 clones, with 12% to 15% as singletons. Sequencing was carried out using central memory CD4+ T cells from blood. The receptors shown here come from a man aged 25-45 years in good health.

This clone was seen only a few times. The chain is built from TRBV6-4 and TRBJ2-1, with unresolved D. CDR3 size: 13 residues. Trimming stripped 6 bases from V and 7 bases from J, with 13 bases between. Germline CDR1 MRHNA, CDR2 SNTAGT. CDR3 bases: TGTGCCAGCAGCCTCAACATCTTGAATGAGCAGTTCTTC. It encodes CASSLNILNEQFF.

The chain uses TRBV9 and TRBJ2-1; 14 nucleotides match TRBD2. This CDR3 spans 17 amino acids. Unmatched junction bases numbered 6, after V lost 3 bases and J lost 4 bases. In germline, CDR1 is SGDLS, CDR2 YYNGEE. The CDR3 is CASSALGTSGGYNEQFF. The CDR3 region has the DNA TGTGCCAGCAGCGCCCTGGGGACTAGCGGGGGATACAATGAGCAGTTCTTC.